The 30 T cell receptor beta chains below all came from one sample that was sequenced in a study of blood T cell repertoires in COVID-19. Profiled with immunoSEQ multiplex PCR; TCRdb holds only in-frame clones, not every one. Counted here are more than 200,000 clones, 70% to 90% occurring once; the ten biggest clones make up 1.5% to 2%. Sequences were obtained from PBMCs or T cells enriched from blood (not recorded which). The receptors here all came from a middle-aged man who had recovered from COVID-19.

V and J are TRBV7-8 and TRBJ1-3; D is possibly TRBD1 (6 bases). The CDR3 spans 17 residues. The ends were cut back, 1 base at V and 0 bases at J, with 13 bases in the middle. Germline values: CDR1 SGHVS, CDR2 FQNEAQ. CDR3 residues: CASSLGSRGISGNTIYF. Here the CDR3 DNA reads TGTGCCAGCAGCTTAGGATCCAGGGGAATCTCTGGAAACACCATATATTTT.

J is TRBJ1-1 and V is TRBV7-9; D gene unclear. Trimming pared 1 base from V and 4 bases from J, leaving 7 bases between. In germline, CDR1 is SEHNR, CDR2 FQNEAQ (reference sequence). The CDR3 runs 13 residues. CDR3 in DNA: TGTGCCAGCAGCTTAGAGGCAGGCACTGAAGCTTTCTTT. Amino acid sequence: CASSLEAGTEAFF.

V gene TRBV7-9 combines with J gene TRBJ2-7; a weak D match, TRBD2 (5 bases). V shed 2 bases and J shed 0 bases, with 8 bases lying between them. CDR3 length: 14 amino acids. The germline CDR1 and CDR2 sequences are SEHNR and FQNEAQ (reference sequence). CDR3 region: CASSLMGVSYEQYF. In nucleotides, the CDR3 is TGTGCCAGCAGCTTAATGGGAGTCTCCTACGAGCAGTACTTC.

CDR3 DNA: TGTGCCAGCAACCTACAGGGCCCGACAGATACGCAGTATTTT. Amino acid sequence: CASNLQGPTDTQYF. The gene calls are TRBV7-2 and TRBJ2-3; a possible D gene is TRBD1 (6 bases). With 7 bases removed from V and 3 bases from J, the gap between germline ends came to 14 bases. This CDR3 spans 14 amino acids. Germline V lookup: CDR1 SGHTA, CDR2 FQGNSA. Variable domain in full (rest from reference TRBV7-2 and TRBJ2-3): GAGVSQSPSNKVTEKGKDVELRCDPISGHTALYWYRQSLGQGLEFLIYFQGNSAPDKSGLPSDRFSAERTGGSVSTLTIQRTQQEDSAVYLCASNLQGPTDTQYFGPGTRLTVL.

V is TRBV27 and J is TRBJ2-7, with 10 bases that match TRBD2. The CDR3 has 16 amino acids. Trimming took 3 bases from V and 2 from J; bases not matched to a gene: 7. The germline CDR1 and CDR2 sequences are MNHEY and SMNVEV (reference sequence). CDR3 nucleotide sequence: TGTGCCAGCAGTTTGGTCAGCGGGAGGGCCCCCTACGAGCAGTACTTC. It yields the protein CASSLVSGRAPYEQYF.

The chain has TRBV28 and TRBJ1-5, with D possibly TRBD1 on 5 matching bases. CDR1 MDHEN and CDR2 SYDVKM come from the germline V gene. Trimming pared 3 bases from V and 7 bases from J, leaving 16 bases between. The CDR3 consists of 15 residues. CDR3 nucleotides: TGTGCCAGCAGTTTTTTCGGGGGTGGTGAGCAGCCCCAGCATTTT. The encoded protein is CASSFFGGGEQPQHF.

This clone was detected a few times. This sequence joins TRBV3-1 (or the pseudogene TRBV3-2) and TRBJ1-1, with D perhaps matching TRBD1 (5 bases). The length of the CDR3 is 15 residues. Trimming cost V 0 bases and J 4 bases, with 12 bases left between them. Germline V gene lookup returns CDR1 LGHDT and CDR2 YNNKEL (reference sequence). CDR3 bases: TGTGCCAGCAGCCAAGATCCCTGGGGCGGCACTGAAGCTTTCTTT. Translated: CASSQDPWGGTEAFF.

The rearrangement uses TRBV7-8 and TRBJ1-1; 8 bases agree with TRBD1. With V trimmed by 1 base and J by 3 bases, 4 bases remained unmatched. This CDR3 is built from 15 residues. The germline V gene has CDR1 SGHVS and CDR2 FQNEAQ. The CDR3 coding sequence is TGTGCCAGCAGCTTAGGGACAGGGTTGCACACTGAAGCTTTCTTT. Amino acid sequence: CASSLGTGLHTEAFF.

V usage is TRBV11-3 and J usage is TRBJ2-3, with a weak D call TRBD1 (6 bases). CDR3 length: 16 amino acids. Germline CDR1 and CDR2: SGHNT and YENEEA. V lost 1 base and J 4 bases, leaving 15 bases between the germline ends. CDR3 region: CASSLGNRVDADTQYF. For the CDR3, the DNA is TGTGCCAGCAGCTTAGGGAACAGGGTCGACGCAGATACGCAGTATTTT.

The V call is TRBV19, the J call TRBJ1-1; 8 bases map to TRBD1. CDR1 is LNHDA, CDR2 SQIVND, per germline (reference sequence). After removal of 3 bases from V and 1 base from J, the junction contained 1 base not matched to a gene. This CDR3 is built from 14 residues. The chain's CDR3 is CASSMTGANTEAFF. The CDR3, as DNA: TGTGCCAGTAGTATGACAGGGGCGAACACTGAAGCTTTCTTT.

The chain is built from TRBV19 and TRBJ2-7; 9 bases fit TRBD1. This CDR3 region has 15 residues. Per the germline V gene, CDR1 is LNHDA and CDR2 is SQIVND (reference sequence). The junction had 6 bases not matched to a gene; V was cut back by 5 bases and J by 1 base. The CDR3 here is CASSPRTGASYEQYF. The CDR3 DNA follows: TGTGCCAGTAGTCCGCGGACAGGGGCTTCCTACGAGCAGTACTTC. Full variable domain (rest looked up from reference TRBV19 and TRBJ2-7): DGGITQSPKYLFRKEGQNVTLSCEQNLNHDAMYWYRQDPGQGLRLIYYSQIVNDFQKGDIAEGYSVSREKKESFPLTVTSAQKNPTAFYLCASSPRTGASYEQYFGPGTRLTVT.

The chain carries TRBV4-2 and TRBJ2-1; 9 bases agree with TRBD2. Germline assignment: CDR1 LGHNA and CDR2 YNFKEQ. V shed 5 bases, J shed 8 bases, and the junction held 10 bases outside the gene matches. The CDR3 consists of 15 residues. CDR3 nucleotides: TGTGCCAGCAGCGTAGAGGCGGGGGGGCCGTATGAGCAGTTCTTC. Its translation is CASSVEAGGPYEQFF.

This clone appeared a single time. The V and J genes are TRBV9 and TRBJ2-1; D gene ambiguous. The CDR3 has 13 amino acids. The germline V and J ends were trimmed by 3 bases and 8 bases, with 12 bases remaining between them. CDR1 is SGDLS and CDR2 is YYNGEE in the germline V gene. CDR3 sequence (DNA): TGTGCCAGCAGCGCCCCCCGGGTGGATGAGCAGTTCTTC. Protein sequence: CASSAPRVDEQFF.

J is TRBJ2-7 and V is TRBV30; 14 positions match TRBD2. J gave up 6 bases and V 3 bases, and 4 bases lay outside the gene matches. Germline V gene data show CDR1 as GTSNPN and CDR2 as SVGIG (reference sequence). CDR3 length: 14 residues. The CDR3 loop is CAWSQGLAGGEQYF. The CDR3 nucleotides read TGTGCCTGGAGCCAAGGACTAGCGGGAGGCGAGCAGTACTTC.

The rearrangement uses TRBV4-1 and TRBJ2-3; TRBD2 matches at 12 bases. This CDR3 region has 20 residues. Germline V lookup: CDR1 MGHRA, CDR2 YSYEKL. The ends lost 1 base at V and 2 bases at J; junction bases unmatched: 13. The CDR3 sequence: CASSQGPGTSGPGITDTQYF. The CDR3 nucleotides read TGCGCCAGCAGCCAAGGACCGGGGACTAGCGGGCCCGGGATCACAGATACGCAGTATTTT.

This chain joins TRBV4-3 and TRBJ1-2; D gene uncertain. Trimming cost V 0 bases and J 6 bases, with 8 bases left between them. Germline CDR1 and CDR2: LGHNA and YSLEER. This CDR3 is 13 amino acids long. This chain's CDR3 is CASSQDSLNGYTF. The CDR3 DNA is TGCGCCAGCAGCCAAGACAGTCTGAATGGCTACACCTTC.

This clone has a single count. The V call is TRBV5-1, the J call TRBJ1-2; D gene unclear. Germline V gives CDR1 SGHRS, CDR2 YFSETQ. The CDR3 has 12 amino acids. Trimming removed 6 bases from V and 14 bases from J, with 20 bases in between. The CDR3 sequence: CASKNNGAMWTF. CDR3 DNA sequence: TGCGCCAGCAAAAACAACGGAGCTATGTGGACCTTC.

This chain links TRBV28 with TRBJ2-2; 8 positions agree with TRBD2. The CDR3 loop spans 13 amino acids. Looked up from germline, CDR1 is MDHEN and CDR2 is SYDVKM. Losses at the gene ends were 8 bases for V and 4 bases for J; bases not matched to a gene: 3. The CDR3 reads CASGSGGTGELFF. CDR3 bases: TGTGCCAGCGGAAGCGGGGGCACCGGGGAGCTGTTTTTT.

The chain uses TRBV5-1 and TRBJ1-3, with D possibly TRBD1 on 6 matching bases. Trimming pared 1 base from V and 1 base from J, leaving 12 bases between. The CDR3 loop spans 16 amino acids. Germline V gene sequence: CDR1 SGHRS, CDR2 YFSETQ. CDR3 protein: CASSLTGYKSGNTIYF. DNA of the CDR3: TGCGCCAGCAGCTTGACAGGGTATAAATCTGGAAACACCATATATTTT. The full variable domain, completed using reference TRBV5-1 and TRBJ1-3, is KAGVTQTPRYLIKTRGQQVTLSCSPISGHRSVSWYQQTPGQGLQFLFEYFSETQRNKGNFPGRFSGRQFSNSRSEMNVSTLELGDSALYLCASSLTGYKSGNTIYFGEGSWLTVV.

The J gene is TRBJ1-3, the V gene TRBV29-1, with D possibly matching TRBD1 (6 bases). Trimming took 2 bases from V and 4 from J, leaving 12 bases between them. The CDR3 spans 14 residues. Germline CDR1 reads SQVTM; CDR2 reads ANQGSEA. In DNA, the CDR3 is TGCAGCGTTGAAACAGGGTTGACCGGAAACACCATATATTTT. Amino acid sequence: CSVETGLTGNTIYF.

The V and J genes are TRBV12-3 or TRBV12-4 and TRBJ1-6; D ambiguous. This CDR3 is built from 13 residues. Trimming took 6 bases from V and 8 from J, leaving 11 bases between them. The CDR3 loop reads CASRYFEDSPLHF. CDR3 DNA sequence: TGTGCCAGCAGGTACTTTGAAGATTCACCCCTCCACTTT.

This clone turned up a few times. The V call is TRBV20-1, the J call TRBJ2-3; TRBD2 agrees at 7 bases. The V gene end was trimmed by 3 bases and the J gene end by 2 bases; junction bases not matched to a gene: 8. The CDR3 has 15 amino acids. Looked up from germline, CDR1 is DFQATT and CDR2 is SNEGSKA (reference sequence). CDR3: CSASIGRSFTDTQYF. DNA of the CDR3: TGCAGTGCTAGTATCGGGAGGTCCTTCACAGATACGCAGTATTTT.

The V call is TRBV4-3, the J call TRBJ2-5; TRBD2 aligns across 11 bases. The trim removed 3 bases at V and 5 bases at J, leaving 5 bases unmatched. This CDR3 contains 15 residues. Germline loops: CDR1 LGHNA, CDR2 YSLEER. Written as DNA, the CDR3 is TGCGCCAGCAGCCATAGCGGGGGGGCCGAGGAGACCCAGTACTTC. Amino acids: CASSHSGGAEETQYF.

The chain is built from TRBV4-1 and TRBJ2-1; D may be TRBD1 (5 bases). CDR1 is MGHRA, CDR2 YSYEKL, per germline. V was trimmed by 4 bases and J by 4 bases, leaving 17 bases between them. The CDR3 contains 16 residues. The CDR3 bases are TGCGCCAGCAGCCCGATACCAAGGGGTAGGTACAATGAGCAGTTCTTC. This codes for CASSPIPRGRYNEQFF.

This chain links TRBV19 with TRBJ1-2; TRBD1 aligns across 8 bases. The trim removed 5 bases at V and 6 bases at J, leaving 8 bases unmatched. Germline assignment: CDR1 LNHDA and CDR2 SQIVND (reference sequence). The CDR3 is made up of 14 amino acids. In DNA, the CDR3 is TGTGCCAGTAGTCTCCTGGACAGGGACCATGGCTACACCTTC. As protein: CASSLLDRDHGYTF.

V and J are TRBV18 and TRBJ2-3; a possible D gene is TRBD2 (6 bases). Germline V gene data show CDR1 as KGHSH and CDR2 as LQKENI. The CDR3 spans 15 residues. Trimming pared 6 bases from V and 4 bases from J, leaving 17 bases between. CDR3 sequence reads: CASSLGASEADTQYF. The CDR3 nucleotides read TGTGCCAGCTCCCTCGGGGCTAGCGAAGCAGATACGCAGTATTTT.

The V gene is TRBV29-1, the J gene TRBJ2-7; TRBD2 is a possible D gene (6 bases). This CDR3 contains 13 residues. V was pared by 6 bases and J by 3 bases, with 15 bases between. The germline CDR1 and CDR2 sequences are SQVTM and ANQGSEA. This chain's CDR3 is CSVRTREYYEQYF. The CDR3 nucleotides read TGCAGCGTACGGACGCGGGAATACTACGAGCAGTACTTC.

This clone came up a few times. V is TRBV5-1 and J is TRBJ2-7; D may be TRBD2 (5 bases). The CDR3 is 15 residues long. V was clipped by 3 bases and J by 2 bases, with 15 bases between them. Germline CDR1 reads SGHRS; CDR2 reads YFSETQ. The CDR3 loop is CASSSLPGYTYEQYF. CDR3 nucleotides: TGCGCCAGCAGCTCCCTACCGGGGTACACCTACGAGCAGTACTTC.

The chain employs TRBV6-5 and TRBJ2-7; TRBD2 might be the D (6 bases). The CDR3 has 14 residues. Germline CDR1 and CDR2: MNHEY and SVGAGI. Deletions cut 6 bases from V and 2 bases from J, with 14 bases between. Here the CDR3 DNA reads TGTGCCAGCAGGCCCCCTGGGGAGGCCTACGAGCAGTACTTC. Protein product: CASRPPGEAYEQYF.

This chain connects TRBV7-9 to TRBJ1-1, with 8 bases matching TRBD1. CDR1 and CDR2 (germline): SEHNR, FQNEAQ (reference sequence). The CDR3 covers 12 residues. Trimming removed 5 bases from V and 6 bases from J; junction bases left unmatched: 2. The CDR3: CASSPDRAEAFF. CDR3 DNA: TGTGCCAGCAGCCCGGACAGGGCTGAAGCTTTCTTT.